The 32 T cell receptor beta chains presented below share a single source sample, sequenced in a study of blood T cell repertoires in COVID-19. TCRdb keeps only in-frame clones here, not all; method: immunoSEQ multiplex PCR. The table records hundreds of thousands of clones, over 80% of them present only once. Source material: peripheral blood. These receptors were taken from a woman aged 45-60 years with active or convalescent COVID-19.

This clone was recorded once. This CDR3 reads CASSLGSTVRTF. CDR3 bases: TGTGCCAGCAGCTTAGGATCGACAGTACGCACCTTC. The chain has TRBV7-9 and TRBJ1-2, with TRBD1 as a possible D gene (5 bases). Germline assignment: CDR1 SEHNR and CDR2 FQNEAQ (reference sequence). This CDR3 has 12 amino acids. Trimming took 1 base from V and 13 from J, leaving 13 bases between them.

The CDR3 here is CASSQESGQGFTDTQYF. DNA of the CDR3: TGCGCCAGCAGCCAAGAGAGCGGACAGGGGTTCACAGATACGCAGTATTTT. The chain links TRBV4-1 to TRBJ2-3, with TRBD1 identical over 9 bases. Trimming took 0 bases from V and 2 from J; bases not matched to a gene: 6. CDR3 length: 17 amino acids. Germline values: CDR1 MGHRA, CDR2 YSYEKL.

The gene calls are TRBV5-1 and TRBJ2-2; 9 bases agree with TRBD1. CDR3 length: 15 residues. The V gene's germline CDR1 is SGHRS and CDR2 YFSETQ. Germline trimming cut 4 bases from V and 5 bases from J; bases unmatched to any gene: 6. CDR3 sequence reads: CASSATGGATGELFF. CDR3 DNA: TGCGCCAGCAGCGCAACAGGGGGCGCGACCGGGGAGCTGTTTTTT.

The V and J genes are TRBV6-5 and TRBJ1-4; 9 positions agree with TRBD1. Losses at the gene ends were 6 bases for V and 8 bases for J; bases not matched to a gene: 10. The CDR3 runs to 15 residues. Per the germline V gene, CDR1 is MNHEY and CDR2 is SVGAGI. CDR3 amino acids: CASRRSGDRGEKLFF. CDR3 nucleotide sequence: TGTGCCAGCAGAAGGTCAGGTGACAGGGGGGAAAAACTGTTTTTT.

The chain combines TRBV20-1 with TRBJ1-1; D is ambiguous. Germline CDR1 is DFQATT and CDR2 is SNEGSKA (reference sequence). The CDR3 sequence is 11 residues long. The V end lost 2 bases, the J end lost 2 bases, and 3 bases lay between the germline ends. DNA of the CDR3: TGCAGTGCTAGACATAACACTGAAGCTTTCTTT. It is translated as CSARHNTEAFF.

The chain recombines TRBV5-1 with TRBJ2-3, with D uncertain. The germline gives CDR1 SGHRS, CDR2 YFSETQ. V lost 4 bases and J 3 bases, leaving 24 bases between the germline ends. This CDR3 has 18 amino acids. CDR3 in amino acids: CASSAPEESKRRTDTQYF. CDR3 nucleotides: TGCGCCAGCAGCGCTCCCGAAGAGAGTAAGCGTAGAACAGATACGCAGTATTTT.

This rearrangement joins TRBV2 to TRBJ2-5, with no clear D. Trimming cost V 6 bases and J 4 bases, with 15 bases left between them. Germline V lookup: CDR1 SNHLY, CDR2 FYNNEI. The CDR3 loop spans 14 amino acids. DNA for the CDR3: TGTGCCAGCAGGAATTCCGGCGGCGGAGAGACCCAGTACTTC. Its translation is CASRNSGGGETQYF.

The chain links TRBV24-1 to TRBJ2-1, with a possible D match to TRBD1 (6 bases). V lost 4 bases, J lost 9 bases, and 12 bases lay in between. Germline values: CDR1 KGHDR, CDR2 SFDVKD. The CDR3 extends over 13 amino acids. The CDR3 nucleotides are TGTGCCACCAGTGAGCCACAGGGAAGTGAGCAGTTCTTC. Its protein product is CATSEPQGSEQFF.

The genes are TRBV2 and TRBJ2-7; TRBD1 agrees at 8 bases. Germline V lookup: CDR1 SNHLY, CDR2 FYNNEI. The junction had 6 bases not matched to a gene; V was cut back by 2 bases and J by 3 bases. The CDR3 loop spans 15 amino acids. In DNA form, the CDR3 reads TGTGCCAGCAGTGAACCCGGGACAGGATACTACGAGCAGTACTTC. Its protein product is CASSEPGTGYYEQYF. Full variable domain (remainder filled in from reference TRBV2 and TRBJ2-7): EPEVTQTPSHQVTQMGQEVILRCVPISNHLYFYWYRQILGQKVEFLVSFYNNEISEKSEIFDDQFSVERPDGSNFTLKIRSTKLEDSAMYFCASSEPGTGYYEQYFGPGTRLTVT.

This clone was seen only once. For the CDR3, the DNA is TGCGCCAGCAGGGAATCGGGACAGGTCTATGGCTACACCTTC. Translated: CASRESGQVYGYTF. The chain combines TRBV5-1 with TRBJ1-2, with TRBD1 identical over 8 bases. V gave up 5 bases and J gave up 4 bases; unmatched junction bases: 7. From germline, CDR1 is SGHRS and CDR2 YFSETQ. The CDR3 covers 14 residues.

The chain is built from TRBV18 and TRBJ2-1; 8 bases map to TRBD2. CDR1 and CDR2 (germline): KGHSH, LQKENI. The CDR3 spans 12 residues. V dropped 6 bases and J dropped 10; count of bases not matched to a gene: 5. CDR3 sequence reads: CASSPGGYEQFF. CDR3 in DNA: TGTGCCAGCTCCCCGGGAGGGTACGAGCAGTTCTTC. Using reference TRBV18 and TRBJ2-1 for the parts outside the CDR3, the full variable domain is NAGVMQNPRHLVRRRGQEARLRCSPMKGHSHVYWYRQLPEEGLKFMVYLQKENIIDESGMPKERFSAEFPKEGPSILRIQQVVRGDSAAYFCASSPGGYEQFFGPGTRLTVL.

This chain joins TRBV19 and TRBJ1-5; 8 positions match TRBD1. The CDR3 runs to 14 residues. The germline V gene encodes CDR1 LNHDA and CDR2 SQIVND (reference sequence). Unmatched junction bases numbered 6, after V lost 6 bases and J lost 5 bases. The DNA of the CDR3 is TGTGCCAGTAGCATTGACAGGGGAGATCAGCCCCAGCATTTT. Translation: CASSIDRGDQPQHF.

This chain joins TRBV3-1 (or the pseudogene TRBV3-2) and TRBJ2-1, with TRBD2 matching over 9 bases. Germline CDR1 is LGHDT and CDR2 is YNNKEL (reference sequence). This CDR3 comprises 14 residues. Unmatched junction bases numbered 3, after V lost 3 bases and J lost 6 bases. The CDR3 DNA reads TGTGCCAGCAGCCACCCTAGCGGGATCAATGAGCAGTTCTTC. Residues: CASSHPSGINEQFF.

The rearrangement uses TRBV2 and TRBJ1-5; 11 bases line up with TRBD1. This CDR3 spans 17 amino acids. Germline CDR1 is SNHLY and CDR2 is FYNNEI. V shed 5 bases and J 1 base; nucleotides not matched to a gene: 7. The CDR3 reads CASSKLGQGVSNQPQHF. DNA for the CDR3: TGTGCCAGCAGTAAGTTGGGACAGGGGGTAAGCAATCAGCCCCAGCATTTT.

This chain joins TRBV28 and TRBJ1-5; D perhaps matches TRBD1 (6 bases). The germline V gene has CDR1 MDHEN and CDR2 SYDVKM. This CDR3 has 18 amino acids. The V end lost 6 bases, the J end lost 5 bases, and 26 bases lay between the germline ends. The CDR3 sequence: CASSPYAFQGTLHQPQHF. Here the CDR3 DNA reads TGTGCCAGCAGCCCCTACGCCTTCCAGGGGACACTACATCAGCCCCAGCATTTT.

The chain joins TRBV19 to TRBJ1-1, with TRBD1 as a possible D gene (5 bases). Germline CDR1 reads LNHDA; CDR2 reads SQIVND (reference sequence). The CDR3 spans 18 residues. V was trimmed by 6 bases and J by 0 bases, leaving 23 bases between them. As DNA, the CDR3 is TGTGCCAGTAGATCCCGTAGCAAAGGGAGGGGAATGAACACTGAAGCTTTCTTT. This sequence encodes CASRSRSKGRGMNTEAFF.

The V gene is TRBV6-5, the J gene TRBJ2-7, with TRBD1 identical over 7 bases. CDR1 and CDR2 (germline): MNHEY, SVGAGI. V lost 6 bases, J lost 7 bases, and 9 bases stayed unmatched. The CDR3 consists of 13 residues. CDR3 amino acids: CASRATGLEEQYF. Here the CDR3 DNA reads TGTGCCAGCAGAGCGACAGGGCTCGAGGAGCAGTACTTC.

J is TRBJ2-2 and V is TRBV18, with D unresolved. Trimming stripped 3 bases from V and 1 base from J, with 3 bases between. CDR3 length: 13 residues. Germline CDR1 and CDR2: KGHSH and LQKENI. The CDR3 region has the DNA TGTGCCAGCTCACCCAGGAACACCGGGGAGCTGTTTTTT. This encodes CASSPRNTGELFF. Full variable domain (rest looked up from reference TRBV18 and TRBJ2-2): NAGVMQNPRHLVRRRGQEARLRCSPMKGHSHVYWYRQLPEEGLKFMVYLQKENIIDESGMPKERFSAEFPKEGPSILRIQQVVRGDSAAYFCASSPRNTGELFFGEGSRLTVL.

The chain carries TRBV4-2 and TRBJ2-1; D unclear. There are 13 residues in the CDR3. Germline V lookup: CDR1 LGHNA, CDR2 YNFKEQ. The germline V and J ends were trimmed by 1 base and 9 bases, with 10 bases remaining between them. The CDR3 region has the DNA TGTGCCAGCAGCCAAGCTCCGTCCAGTGAGCAGTTCTTC. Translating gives CASSQAPSSEQFF.

The CDR3 nucleotides read TGTGCCTGGAGTGTGACTAGCGGGAGATACGAGCAGTACTTC. Encoded protein: CAWSVTSGRYEQYF. The chain is built from TRBV30 and TRBJ2-7; 12 nucleotides agree with TRBD2. The CDR3 spans 14 residues. V shed 0 bases, J shed 4 bases, and the junction held 1 base outside the gene matches. Germline V CDR1 and CDR2: GTSNPN, SVGIG (reference sequence).

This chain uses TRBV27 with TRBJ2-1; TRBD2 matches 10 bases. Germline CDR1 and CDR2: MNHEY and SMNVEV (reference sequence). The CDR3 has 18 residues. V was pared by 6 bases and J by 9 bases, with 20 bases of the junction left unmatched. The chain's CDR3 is CASSPLSGRPLRAGEQFF. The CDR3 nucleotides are TGTGCCAGCAGCCCCCTTAGCGGGAGGCCCCTACGTGCAGGTGAGCAGTTCTTC.

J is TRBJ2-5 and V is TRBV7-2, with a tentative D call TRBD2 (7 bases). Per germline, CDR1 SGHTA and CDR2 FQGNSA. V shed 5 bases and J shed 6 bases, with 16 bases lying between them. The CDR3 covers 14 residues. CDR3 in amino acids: CASSPPGGRKTQYF. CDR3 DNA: TGTGCCAGCAGCCCGCCCGGGGGGCGGAAGACCCAGTACTTC.

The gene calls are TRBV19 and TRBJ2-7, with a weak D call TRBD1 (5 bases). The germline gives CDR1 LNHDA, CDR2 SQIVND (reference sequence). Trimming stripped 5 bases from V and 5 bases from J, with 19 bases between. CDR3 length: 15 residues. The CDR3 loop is CASSVLLRQLHEQYF. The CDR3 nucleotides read TGTGCCAGTAGTGTCCTTTTGCGACAGCTCCACGAGCAGTACTTC.

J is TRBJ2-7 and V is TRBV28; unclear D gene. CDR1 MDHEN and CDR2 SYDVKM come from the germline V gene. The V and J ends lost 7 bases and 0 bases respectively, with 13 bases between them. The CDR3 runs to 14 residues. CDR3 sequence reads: CASTTRRSSYEQYF. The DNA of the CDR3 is TGTGCCAGCACCACCCGACGGAGCTCCTACGAGCAGTACTTC.

The CDR3 DNA sequence: TGTGCCAGCAGCTTAGAGGACCCGGGACTGACCTACAATGAGCAGTTCTTC. Translated: CASSLEDPGLTYNEQFF. The rearrangement uses TRBV7-6 and TRBJ2-1; a possible D gene is TRBD2 (6 bases). The germline V gene has CDR1 SGHVS and CDR2 FNYEAQ. CDR3 length: 17 residues. The germline V and J ends were trimmed by 1 base and 2 bases, with 15 bases remaining between them.

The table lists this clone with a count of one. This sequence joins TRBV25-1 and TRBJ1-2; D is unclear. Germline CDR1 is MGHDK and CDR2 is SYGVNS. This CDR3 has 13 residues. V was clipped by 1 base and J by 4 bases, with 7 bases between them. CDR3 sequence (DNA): TGTGCCAGCAGTGAATCCCTAGGCTATGGCTACACCTTC. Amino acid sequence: CASSESLGYGYTF.

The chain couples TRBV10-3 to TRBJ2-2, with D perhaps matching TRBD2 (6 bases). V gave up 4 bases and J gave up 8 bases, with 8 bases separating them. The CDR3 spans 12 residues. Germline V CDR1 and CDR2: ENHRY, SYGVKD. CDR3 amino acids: CAISVAGGELFF. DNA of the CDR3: TGTGCCATCAGTGTTGCGGGAGGGGAGCTGTTTTTT.

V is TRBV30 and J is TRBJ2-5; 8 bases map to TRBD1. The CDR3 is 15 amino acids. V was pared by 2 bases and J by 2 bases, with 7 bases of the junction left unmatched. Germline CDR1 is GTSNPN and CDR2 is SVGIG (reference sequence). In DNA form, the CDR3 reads TGTGCCTGGAGTTCAGTATGGACAGGGCAAGAGACCCAGTACTTC. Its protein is CAWSSVWTGQETQYF.

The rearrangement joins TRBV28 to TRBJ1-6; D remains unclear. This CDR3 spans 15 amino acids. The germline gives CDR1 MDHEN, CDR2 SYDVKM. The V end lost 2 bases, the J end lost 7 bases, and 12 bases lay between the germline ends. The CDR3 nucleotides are TGTGCCAGCAGTTTAGCCAGGCCGAGCAATTCACCCCTCCACTTT. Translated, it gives CASSLARPSNSPLHF.

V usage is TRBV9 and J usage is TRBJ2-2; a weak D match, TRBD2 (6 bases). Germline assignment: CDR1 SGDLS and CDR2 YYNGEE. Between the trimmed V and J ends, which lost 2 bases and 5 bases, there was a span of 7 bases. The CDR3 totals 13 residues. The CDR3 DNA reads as TGTGCCAGCAGCGTGGAGGGTACCGGGGAGCTGTTTTTT. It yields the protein CASSVEGTGELFF.

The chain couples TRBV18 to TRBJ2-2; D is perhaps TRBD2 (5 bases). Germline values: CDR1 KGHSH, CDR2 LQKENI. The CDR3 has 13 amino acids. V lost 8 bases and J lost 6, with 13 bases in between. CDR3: CASLPRGSGELFF. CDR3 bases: TGTGCCAGCCTTCCACGGGGTTCCGGGGAGCTGTTTTTT.

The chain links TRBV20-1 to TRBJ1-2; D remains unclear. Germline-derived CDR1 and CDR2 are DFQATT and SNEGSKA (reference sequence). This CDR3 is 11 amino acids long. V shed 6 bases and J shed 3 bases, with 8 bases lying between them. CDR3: CSALEYYGYTF. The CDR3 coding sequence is TGCAGTGCCCTGGAGTACTATGGCTACACCTTC.